This T cell receptor (beta chain) was identified during a study of T-cell memory formation after mild COVID-19. This clonotype was picked up many times. Its antigen is not known. V was clipped by 1 base and J by 0 bases, with 6 bases between them. The CDR3 runs 13 residues. Germline CDR1 reads DFQATT; CDR2 reads SNEGSKA (reference sequence). Study-level results: Some SARS-CoV-2-responding clones were already detected in memory before infection.

TCRdb reprocessed the 5' RACE reads with MiXCR, giving one entry per CDR3 protein. The sample lists 35,000 to 55,000 distinct CDR3 sequences; 8.5% to 10% were seen once. The material sequenced was PBMCs or a T cell subset sorted from them (not recorded which). The receptor was derived from an adult woman who had mild COVID-19 (a few samples of this study predate the infection). Cell type and time point are not known. The rearrangement joins TRBV20-1 to TRBJ1-1, with D perhaps TRBD1 (5 bases). This CDR3 reads CSARGGLNTEAFF. In nucleotides, the CDR3 is TGCAGTGCTAGAGGGGGGTTGAACACTGAAGCTTTCTTT.